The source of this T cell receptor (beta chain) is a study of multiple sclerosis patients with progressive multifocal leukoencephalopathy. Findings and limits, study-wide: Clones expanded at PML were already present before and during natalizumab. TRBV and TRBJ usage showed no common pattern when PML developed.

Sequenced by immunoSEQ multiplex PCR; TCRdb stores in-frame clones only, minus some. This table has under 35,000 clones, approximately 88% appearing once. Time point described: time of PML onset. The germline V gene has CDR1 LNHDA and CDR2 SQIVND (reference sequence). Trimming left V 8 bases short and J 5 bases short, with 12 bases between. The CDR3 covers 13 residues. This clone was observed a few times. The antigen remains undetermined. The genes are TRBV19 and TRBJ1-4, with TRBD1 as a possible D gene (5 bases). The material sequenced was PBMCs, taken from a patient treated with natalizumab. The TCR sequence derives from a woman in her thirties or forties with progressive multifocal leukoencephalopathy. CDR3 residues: CASRFGGNEKLFF. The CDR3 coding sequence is TGTGCCAGTCGCTTCGGGGGGAATGAAAAACTGTTTTTT.